This record covers a single T cell receptor (beta chain). The junction had 3 bases not matched to a gene; V was cut back by 1 base and J by 2 bases. CDR1 and CDR2 from the germline V gene are ENHRY and SYGVKD. The CDR3 is 15 residues long. TCR beta sequences were obtained from blood CD8+ and CD4+ T cells. CD8+ and CD4+ T cells were negatively isolated; TEMRA cells were FACS-enriched. This specimen belongs to a study of CD8 T cells in Susac syndrome. The RNA, about 0.5 to 1 ug, was put through reverse transcription using random hexamers. TCRdb used MiXCR to reprocess the immunoSEQ multiplex PCR reads, holding one entry per CDR3 protein. The sample yields 400,000 or so distinct CDR3 sequences, around 83% seen once.

The source material was CD8+ T cells from PBMCs. This clonotype was sampled from a human donor with multiple sclerosis. The V gene is TRBV10-3, the J gene TRBJ1-2, with 8 bases aligning to TRBD1. CDR3 in amino acids: CAISELTGENYGYTF. CDR3 nucleotides: TGTGCCATCAGTGAGTTGACAGGGGAGAACTATGGCTACACCTTC.